This T cell receptor (beta chain) was recorded in a study of blood T cells in healthy people across ages (dated by TCRdb to the mid-2010s). Regarding the study in general: In model experiments, template switching captured about one uniquely barcoded TCR beta cDNA molecule for every two T cells. Using deep sequencing normalized with unique cDNA molecular identifiers, the study measured how TCR beta repertoire diversity changes with age. The donors were divided into four age groups: young (average about 16 years), middle-aged (about 39), aged (around 59) and long-lived (about 79). To avoid experimental bias, donors of different ages were distributed randomly across sequencing lanes. For two donors (one aged 18 to 29 and one aged 80 or older), the study analyzed two additional independent replicas of 1 million unique cDNA reads from the same blood draw.

Between the V and J ends, shortened by 2 bases and 2 bases respectively, the junction contains 6 bases. From cysteine to phenylalanine, the CDR3 is 12 amino acids long. Kept here is only the CDR3 DNA, which spans 36 bases and is read in frame from base 1. The germline V gene encodes CDR1 SQVTM and CDR2 ANQGSEA. Points the paper makes about the study in general: Compared with the aged group, more naive CD4+ T cells, fewer expanded clones and increased TCR diversity were shown by the long-lived group, suggesting age selection. Since profiling was done on bulk unsorted PBMCs, naive and antigen-experienced compartments could not be conclusively compared. As age increased, observed TCR beta diversity per million T cells dropped in a roughly linear way, and a significant reduction was already evident by age 40. Total diversity estimates from one million sequenced T cells were considered lower bounds and underestimates. Because donor CMV infection status was unknown, age-related changes in expanded clonotypes were potentially confounded. Observed TCR beta diversity correlated strongly with the percentage of naive T cells measured by flow cytometry.

Donors were about 36 systemically healthy Caucasian individuals from Russia aged 6 to 90 years. Each donor gave roughly 9 milliliters of peripheral blood, drawn into EDTA-treated Vacutainer tubes. PBMCs were isolated by Ficoll-Paque density-gradient centrifugation, with at least 7 million obtained per sample. Trizol reagent was used to extract total RNA from PBMCs, with at least 5.5 micrograms per sample. Naive CD45RAhigh/CD27high T cell percentages were measured by flow cytometry on a PBMC aliquot from every donor. The library was generated by 5' RACE. Sequencing was carried out with an Illumina HiSeq 2500. A second PCR of about 6 to 11 cycles was run with a J-beta primer mix and a sample-barcoded 5' primer. A unique molecular identifier was introduced onto each TCR beta cDNA molecule by a template-switch 5' adaptor carrying 12 random nucleotides. At least 3 million CDR3-containing paired-end reads were obtained from each sample. The Mint cDNA synthesis kit, primed by a TRBC-specific oligonucleotide, was used to synthesize first-strand cDNA from all RNA. Following uracil-DNA glycosylase treatment, a first 18-cycle PCR with universal primers M1SS and BC2_uni_R was performed on all cDNA. The authors' analysis ran thus. For normalization, 1 million high-quality reads, each with a distinct molecular identifier, were randomly selected from each sample. Reads with shared molecular identifiers were discarded instead of being binned into consensus sequences. MiTCR, with a Q25 quality threshold and the strictest error-elimination algorithm, was used for CDR3 identification, clonotype clustering and error correction. A nonparametric unseen species model with Euler transformation was used to estimate lower-bound total TCR beta diversity. Through fastp at Q25 and MiXCR, TCRdb rebuilt clones from the public reads, retaining in-frame beta chains. CDR3 protein duplicates are merged, each entry listing the most common genes and DNA. TCRdb's processing, not the study's, gives the V and J calls here. The table for this sample lists more than 700,000 distinct CDR3 sequences; roughly 46% of them were counted only once. The ten largest clones take up roughly 20% of the sample.

About this clonotype: Its antigen is not yet known. No quality values exist for individual bases; no much larger clone is one base distant.

The sequence links TRBV29-1 to TRBJ1-2, with a weak D call of TRBD1 (5 bases match). Material for sequencing was blood. The source of this sequence is a man older than 75 in good health. In nucleotide form, the sequence is TGCAGCGTTGAATGGGACAACTATGGCTACACCTTC. Translated, it gives CSVEWDNYGYTF.